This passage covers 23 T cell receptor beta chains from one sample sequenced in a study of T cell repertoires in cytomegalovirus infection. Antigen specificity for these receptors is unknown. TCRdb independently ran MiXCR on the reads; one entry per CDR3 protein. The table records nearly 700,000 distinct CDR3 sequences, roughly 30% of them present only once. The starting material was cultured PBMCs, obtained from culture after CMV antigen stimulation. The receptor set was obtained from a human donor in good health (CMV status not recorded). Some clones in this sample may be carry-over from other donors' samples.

CDR3 coding DNA: TGTGCCAGCAGTGAATTTCGAGGGGCAGATACGCAGTATTTT. Translating it yields CASSEFRGADTQYF. The chain recombines TRBV25-1 with TRBJ2-3; D possibly matches TRBD1 or TRBD2 (5 bases each). CDR1 MGHDK and CDR2 SYGVNS come from the germline V gene. Trimming took 1 base from V and 4 from J, leaving 9 bases between them. There are 14 residues in the CDR3.

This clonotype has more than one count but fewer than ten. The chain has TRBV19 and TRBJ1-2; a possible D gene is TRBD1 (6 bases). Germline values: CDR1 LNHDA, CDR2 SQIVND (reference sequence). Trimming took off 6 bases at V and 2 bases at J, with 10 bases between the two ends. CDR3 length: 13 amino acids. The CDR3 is CASRRTGNYGYTF. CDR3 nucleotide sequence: TGTGCCAGTAGACGTACAGGGAACTATGGCTACACCTTC.

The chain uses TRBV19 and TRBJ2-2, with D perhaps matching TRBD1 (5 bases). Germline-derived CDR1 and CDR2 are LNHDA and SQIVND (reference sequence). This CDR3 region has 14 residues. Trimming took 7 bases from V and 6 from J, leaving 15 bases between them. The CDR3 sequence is CASTIGRGPGELFF. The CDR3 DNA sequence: TGTGCCAGTACCATCGGAAGGGGTCCCGGGGAGCTGTTTTTT.

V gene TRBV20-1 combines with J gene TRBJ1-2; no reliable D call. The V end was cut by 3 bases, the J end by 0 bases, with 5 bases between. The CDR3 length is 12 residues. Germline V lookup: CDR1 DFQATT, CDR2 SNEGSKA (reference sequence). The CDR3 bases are TGCAGTGCTAGCGGGTCTAACTATGGCTACACCTTC. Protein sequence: CSASGSNYGYTF.

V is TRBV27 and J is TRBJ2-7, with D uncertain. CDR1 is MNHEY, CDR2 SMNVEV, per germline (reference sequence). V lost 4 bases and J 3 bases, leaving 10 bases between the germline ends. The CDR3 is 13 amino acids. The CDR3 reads CASSSRPFYEQYF. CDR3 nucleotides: TGTGCCAGCAGTTCGCGGCCCTTCTACGAGCAGTACTTC.

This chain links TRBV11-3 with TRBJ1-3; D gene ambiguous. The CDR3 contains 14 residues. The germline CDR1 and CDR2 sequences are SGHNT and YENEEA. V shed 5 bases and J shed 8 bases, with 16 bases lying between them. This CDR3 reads CASSRGGPGDTIYF. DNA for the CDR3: TGTGCCAGCAGCCGCGGTGGACCCGGGGACACCATATATTTT.

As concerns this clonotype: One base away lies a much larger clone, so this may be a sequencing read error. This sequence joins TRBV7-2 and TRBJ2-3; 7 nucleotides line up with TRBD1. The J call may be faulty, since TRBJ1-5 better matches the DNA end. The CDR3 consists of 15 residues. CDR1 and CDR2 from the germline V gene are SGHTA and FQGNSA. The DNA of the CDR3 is TGTGCCAGCAGCTTCGTAGGGGCAGGGACAGATACGCAGCATTTT. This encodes CASSFVGAGTDTQHF.

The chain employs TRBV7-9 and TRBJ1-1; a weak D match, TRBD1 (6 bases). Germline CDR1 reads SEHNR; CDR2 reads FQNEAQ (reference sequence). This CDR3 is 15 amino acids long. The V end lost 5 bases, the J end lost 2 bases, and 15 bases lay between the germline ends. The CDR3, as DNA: TGTGCCAGCAGCCCAAGTCGCAGGGGAAACACTGAAGCTTTCTTT. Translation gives CASSPSRRGNTEAFF.

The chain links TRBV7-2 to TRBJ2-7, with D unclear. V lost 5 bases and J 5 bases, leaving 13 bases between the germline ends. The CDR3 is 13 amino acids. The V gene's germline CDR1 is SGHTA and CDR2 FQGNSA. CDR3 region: CASSTRPRDEQYF. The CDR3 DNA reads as TGTGCCAGCAGCACCCGACCTCGGGACGAGCAGTACTTC.

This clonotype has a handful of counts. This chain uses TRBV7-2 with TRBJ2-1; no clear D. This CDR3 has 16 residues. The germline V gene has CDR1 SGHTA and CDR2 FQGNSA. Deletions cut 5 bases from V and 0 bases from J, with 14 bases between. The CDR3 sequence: CASSQKAHSSYNEQFF. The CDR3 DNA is TGTGCCAGCAGCCAGAAGGCCCATTCCTCCTACAATGAGCAGTTCTTC.

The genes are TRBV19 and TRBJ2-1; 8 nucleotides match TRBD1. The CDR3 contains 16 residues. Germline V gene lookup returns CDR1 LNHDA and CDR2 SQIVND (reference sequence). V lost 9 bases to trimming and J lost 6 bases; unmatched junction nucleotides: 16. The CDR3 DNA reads TGTGCCAGCCGTCAACTTCCCGGGACAGGCGCCAATGAGCAGTTCTTC. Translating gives CASRQLPGTGANEQFF.

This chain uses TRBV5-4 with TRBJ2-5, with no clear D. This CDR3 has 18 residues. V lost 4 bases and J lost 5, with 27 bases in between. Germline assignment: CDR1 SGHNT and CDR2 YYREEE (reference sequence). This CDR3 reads CASSPGPVGDRPTETQYF. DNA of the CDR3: TGTGCCAGCAGCCCGGGCCCCGTCGGAGATAGGCCGACCGAGACCCAGTACTTC.

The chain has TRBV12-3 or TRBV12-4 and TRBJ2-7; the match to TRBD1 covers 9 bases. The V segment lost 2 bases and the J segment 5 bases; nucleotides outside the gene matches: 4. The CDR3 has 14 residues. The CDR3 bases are TGTGCCAGCAGTTTATGGGACAGGGCTAACGAGCAGTACTTC. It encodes CASSLWDRANEQYF.

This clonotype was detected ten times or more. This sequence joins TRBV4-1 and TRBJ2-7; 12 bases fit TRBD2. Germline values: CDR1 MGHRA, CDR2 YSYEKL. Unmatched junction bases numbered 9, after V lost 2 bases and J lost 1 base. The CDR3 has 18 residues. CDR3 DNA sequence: TGCGCCAGCAGCCAACTAACTAGCGGGAGGCCCTCGTCCTACGAGCAGTACTTC. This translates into CASSQLTSGRPSSYEQYF.

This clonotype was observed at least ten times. The CDR3 protein is CASRWTSGGATTDTQYF. The DNA for the CDR3 is TGTGCCAGCAGATGGACTAGCGGGGGGGCTACGACAGATACGCAGTATTTT. The V gene is TRBV7-2, the J gene TRBJ2-3; TRBD2 matches 15 bases. In germline, CDR1 is SGHTA, CDR2 FQGNSA. The CDR3 is 17 residues long. Unmatched junction bases numbered 7, after V lost 6 bases and J lost 3 bases.

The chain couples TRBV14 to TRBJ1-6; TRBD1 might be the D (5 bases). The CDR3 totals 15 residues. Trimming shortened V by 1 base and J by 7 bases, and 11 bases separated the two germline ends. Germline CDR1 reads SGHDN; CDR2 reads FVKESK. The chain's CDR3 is CASSQGVNRNSPLHF. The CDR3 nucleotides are TGTGCCAGCAGCCAAGGTGTCAACAGGAATTCACCCCTCCACTTT.

The CDR3 coding sequence is TGTGCCAGCAGTTTATCCCTTGGGGGACAGGGAATTACCTACGAGCAGTACTTC. Amino acids: CASSLSLGGQGITYEQYF. The V gene is TRBV28, the J gene TRBJ2-7; 9 bases match TRBD1. V gave up 1 base and J gave up 2 bases; unmatched junction bases: 12. Germline lookup yields CDR1 MDHEN and CDR2 SYDVKM. This CDR3 region has 18 residues.

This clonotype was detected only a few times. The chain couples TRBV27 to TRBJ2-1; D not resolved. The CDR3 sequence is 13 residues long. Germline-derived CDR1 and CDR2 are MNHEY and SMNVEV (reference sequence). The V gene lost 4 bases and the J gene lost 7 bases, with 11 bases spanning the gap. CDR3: CASSSKLGNEQFF. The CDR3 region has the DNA TGTGCCAGCAGTTCCAAGTTAGGAAATGAGCAGTTCTTC.

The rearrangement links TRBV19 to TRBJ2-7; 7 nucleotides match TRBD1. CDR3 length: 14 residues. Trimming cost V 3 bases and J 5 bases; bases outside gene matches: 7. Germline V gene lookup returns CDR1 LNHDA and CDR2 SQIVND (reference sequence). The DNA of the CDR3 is TGTGCCAGTAGTATTGGGACAGCTATAGACGAGCAGTACTTC. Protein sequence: CASSIGTAIDEQYF.

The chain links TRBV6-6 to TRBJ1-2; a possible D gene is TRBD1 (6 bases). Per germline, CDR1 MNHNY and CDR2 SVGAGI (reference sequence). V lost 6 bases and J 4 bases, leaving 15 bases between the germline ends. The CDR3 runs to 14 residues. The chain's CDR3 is CASRKNQGPYGYTF. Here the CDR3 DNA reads TGTGCCAGCAGAAAAAATCAGGGGCCCTATGGCTACACCTTC.

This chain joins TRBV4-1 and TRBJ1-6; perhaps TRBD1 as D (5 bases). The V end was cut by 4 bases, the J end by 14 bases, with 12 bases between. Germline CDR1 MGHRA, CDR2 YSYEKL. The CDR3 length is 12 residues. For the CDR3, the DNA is TGCGCCAGCAGCCGACCGCGGGGGACCCTCCACTTT. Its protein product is CASSRPRGTLHF.

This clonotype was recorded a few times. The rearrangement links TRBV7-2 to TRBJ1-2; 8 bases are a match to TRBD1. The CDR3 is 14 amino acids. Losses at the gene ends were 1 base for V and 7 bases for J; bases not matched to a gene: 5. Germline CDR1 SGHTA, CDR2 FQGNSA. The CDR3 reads CASSLDRGGRGYTF. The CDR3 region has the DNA TGTGCCAGCAGCTTAGACAGGGGGGGTCGTGGCTACACCTTC.

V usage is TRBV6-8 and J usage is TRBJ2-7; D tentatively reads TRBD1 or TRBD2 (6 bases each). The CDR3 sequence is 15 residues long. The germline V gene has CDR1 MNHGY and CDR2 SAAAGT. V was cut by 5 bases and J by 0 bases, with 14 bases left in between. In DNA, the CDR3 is TGTGCCAGCAGTCGCGGGACAAGGCCCTCCTACGAGCAGTACTTC. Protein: CASSRGTRPSYEQYF.